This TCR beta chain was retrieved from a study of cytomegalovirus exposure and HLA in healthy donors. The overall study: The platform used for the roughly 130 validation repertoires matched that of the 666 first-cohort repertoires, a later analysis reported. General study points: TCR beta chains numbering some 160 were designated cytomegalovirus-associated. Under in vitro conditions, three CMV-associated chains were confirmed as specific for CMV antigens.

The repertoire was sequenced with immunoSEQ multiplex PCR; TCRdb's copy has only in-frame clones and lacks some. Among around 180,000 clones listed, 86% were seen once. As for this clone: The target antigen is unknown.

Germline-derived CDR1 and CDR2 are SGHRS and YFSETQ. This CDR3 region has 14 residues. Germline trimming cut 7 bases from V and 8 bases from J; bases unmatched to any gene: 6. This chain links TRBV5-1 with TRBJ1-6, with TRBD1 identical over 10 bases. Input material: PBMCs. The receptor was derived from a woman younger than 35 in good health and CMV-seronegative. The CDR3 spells CASGLGQGYSPLHF. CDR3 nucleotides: TGCGCCAGCGGGTTGGGACAGGGGTATTCACCCCTCCACTTT.